The rows below give T cell receptor beta chains drawn from one sample of a study of T-cell memory formation after mild COVID-19. TCRdb fed the 5' RACE reads into MiXCR, producing one record per CDR3 protein. This table has around 250,000 distinct CDR3 sequences, over 15% appearing once. The sample was PBMCs or a T cell subset sorted from them (not recorded which). Receptors were obtained from a man between 18 and 29 years old who had mild COVID-19 (a few samples of this study predate the infection). Cell type and time point are not known. Both conserved end residues are part of each CDR3. Fields, in order: J gene, D gene, V gene, clone size, CDR3 DNA, CDR3 protein. A D gene is named only where the DNA matches it firmly. Clone size, where shown, is once, few, many, or a class for clones that have expanded.

TRBJ2-2,.,TRBV7-8,once,TGTGCCAGCAGCTTAGCGTCTACAGGGAGGCCGGCCGGGGAGCTGTTTTTT,CASSLASTGRPAGELFF
TRBJ1-5,TRBD1,TRBV6-2/TRBV6-3,.,TGTGCCAGCAGTTACCGGACAGGAGGACAGCCCCAGCATTTT,CASSYRTGGQPQHF
TRBJ1-4,.,TRBV6-1,few,TGTGCCAGCAGTCCCAGGACAGACGCAACTAATGAAAAACTGTTTTTT,CASSPRTDATNEKLFF
TRBJ2-3,.,TRBV6-2/TRBV6-3,.,TGTGCCAGCAGAAGCTTTGCTGATACGCAGTATTTT,CASRSFADTQYF
TRBJ2-5,TRBD2,TRBV7-2,.,TGTGCCAGCGTCTTCGAGGGAGGGCTGACCCAGTACTTC,CASVFEGGLTQYF
TRBJ1-1,.,TRBV18,few,TGTGCCAGCTCAGGGGATGGGAACACTGAAGCTTTCTTT,CASSGDGNTEAFF
TRBJ2-3,.,TRBV24-1,.,TGTGCCACCAGTGTGGACGGGAGCACAGATACGCAGTATTTT,CATSVDGSTDTQYF
TRBJ1-1,.,TRBV28,.,TGTGCCAGCAGCACCTCACCCAGGGGCAAAACTGGAACTTTCTTT,CASSTSPRGKTGTFF
TRBJ1-2,.,TRBV28,.,TGTGCCAGCAGTTTAGGCGGGGATATAGTCTATGGCTACACCTTC,CASSLGGDIVYGYTF
TRBJ1-1,.,TRBV4-1,.,TGCGCCAGCAGCCAAGCAGGGTTGGCTGAAGCTTTCTTT,CASSQAGLAEAFF
TRBJ2-5,.,TRBV10-3,.,TGTGCCATCAGTGAGTTAGAGCACCAAGAGACCCAGTACTTC,CAISELEHQETQYF
TRBJ1-3,.,TRBV20-1,few,TGCAGTGCTAGCGGCGGGAGCTCTGGAAACACCATATATTTT,CSASGGSSGNTIYF
TRBJ2-3,.,TRBV5-1,.,TGCGCCAGCAGCTTGGCCTCCCAGGGAGGCACAGATACGCAGTATTTT,CASSLASQGGTDTQYF
TRBJ2-7,.,TRBV5-1,once,TGCGCCAGCAGCTTGAAGGGGGGACCCACATACGAGCAGTACTTC,CASSLKGGPTYEQYF
TRBJ1-3,.,TRBV9,few,TGTGCCAGCAGCGTAGACGGAAACACCATATATTTT,CASSVDGNTIYF
TRBJ2-4,.,TRBV20-1,.,TGCAGTGCTGCACAGGGAGGAGAAAACATTCAGTACTTC,CSAAQGGENIQYF
TRBJ1-1,.,TRBV5-5,.,TGTGCCAGCAGCCCCGCTCAGGGCGGGTTGAACACTGAAGCTTTCTTT,CASSPAQGGLNTEAFF
TRBJ1-1,.,TRBV5-1,few,TGCGCCAGCAGCCAACCGGGTTTCGATGAAGCTTTCTTT,CASSQPGFDEAFF
TRBJ1-2,.,TRBV6-2/TRBV6-3,.,TGTGCCAGCAGTTATTTGAATGACTTCCGGGCAGATAATCACTGCACCTTC,CASSYLNDFRADNHCTF
TRBJ1-2,TRBD1,TRBV29-1,few,TGCAGCGTTGAACCAGACAGGGTCCATGGCTACACCTTC,CSVEPDRVHGYTF
TRBJ1-1,.,TRBV12-3/TRBV12-4,.,TGTGCCAGCACCTGGGGGGGGGTCAGTGAAGCTTTCTTT,CASTWGGVSEAFF
TRBJ1-2,TRBD1,TRBV6-6,.,TGTGCCAGCATCCCGACAGGGGATGGGGGCTACACCTTC,CASIPTGDGGYTF
TRBJ1-3,.,TRBV29-1,.,TGCGCCAATCAGGGCTCTGGAAACACCATATATTTT,CANQGSGNTIYF
TRBJ1-1,.,TRBV4-1,.,TGCGCCAGCAGCCAAGATGCCTTCCCTGAAGCTTTCTTT,CASSQDAFPEAFF
TRBJ2-2,.,TRBV2,few,TGTGCCAGCAGGGTCAGGGAGGCCGGGGAGCTGTTTTTT,CASRVREAGELFF
TRBJ2-3,TRBD1,TRBV27,.,TGTGCCAGCAGTTTAAGACCACAGGGGGTCGTCACAGATACGCAGTATTTT,CASSLRPQGVVTDTQYF
TRBJ1-2,TRBD1,TRBV5-1,.,TGCGCCAGCAGCACCGGGACAGGGAACTATGGCTACACCTTC,CASSTGTGNYGYTF
TRBJ2-3,.,TRBV7-9,.,TGTGCCAGCAGCGCCTCCTGGGACAGCACAGATACGCAGTATTTT,CASSASWDSTDTQYF
TRBJ1-5,.,TRBV12-3/TRBV12-4,once,TGTGCCAGCACCCCGGCAGGCCGGCAGCCCCAGCATTTT,CASTPAGRQPQHF
TRBJ2-3,TRBD2,TRBV9,few,TGTGCCAGCAGCCCTAGGGATAGCGGGGGGTCTGGTACGCAGTATTTT,CASSPRDSGGSGTQYF
TRBJ2-3,TRBD2,TRBV12-3/TRBV12-4,once,TGTGCCAGCAGTTCCCCAACTAGCGGGGGGTACACAGATACGCAGTATTTT,CASSSPTSGGYTDTQYF
TRBJ1-6,.,TRBV25-1,.,TGTGCCAGCAGTGAATATCTGTTAGGGGATAATTCACCCCTCCACTTT,CASSEYLLGDNSPLHF
TRBJ2-3,TRBD2,TRBV20-1,few,TGCAGTGCTCCTCGCTCACCGGGACTAGGGTATCAGCCGATGGATACGCAGTATTTT,CSAPRSPGLGYQPMDTQYF
TRBJ2-3,TRBD2,TRBV20-1,few,TGCAGTGCTAGAGTTGGGACTAGCGGGGCAGATACGCAGTATTTT,CSARVGTSGADTQYF
TRBJ2-7,.,TRBV11-2,.,TGTGCCAGCAGCTTAGATGGCGTAAACCGCTACGAGCAGTACTTC,CASSLDGVNRYEQYF
TRBJ1-2,.,TRBV5-6,few,TGTGCCAGCAGTCCCCTGACACACCTCCTTAACTATGGCTACACCTTC,CASSPLTHLLNYGYTF
TRBJ2-7,TRBD1,TRBV13,.,TGTGCCAGCAGCTTGGACAGGGCCTTCTACGAGCAGTACTTC,CASSLDRAFYEQYF
TRBJ2-7,.,TRBV3-1,.,TGTGCCAGCAGCCGGAGTATCGTTAGCTCCTACGAGCAGTACTTC,CASSRSIVSSYEQYF
TRBJ1-2,TRBD1,TRBV6-5,few,TGTGCCAGCAGCCGTGACAGGGCAAACTATGGCTACACCTTC,CASSRDRANYGYTF
TRBJ1-3,.,TRBV20-1,.,TGCAGTGCTAGAGGGGCCCATAACTCTGGAAACACCATATATTTT,CSARGAHNSGNTIYF
TRBJ1-6,.,TRBV7-2,few,TGTGCCAGCAGCTTACGATCCGCTTATAATTCACCCCTCCACTTT,CASSLRSAYNSPLHF
TRBJ1-1,TRBD1,TRBV4-1,.,TGCGCCAGCAGCCAAGAGCGGACAGGGGGGAGTATGAACACTGAAGCTTTCTTT,CASSQERTGGSMNTEAFF
TRBJ2-1,TRBD1,TRBV4-2,.,TGTGCCAGCAACCCAGAGGGGGCGCGGTACAATGAGCAGTTCTTC,CASNPEGARYNEQFF
TRBJ2-3,TRBD2,TRBV14,few,TGTGCCAGCAGCTCCCCGGAAAGTAGCGGGGGGTCCACAGATACGCAGTATTTT,CASSSPESSGGSTDTQYF
TRBJ2-3,.,TRBV12-3/TRBV12-4,few,TGTGCCAGCAGTTTAAGGGCCTGGAGCACTAGCACAGATACGCAGTATTTT,CASSLRAWSTSTDTQYF
TRBJ2-2,TRBD1,TRBV12-3/TRBV12-4,.,TGTGCCAGCAGCAAGGGGCGGCAGGGGGCCGGGGAGCTGTTTTTT,CASSKGRQGAGELFF
TRBJ2-5,TRBD2,TRBV6-5,few,TGTGCCAGCAGTTACTCGAGGGGACTAGCGGGACCGCAGTACTTC,CASSYSRGLAGPQYF
TRBJ1-1,.,TRBV29-1,.,TGCAGCGTTGAATCGGGTTCGGGGGGAAGGACTGAAGCTTTCTTT,CSVESGSGGRTEAFF
TRBJ1-2,TRBD1,TRBV2,few,TGTGCCAGCAGTGAATGGACAGGGGGAAGGAATGGCTACACCTTC,CASSEWTGGRNGYTF
TRBJ2-7,.,TRBV20-1,many,TGCAGTGCTAGTAAAGGGCGCGGCTACGAGCAGTACTTC,CSASKGRGYEQYF
TRBJ2-4,.,TRBV5-1,.,TGCGCCAGCAGCCACGGGACGGTAGCCAAAAACATTCAGTACTTC,CASSHGTVAKNIQYF